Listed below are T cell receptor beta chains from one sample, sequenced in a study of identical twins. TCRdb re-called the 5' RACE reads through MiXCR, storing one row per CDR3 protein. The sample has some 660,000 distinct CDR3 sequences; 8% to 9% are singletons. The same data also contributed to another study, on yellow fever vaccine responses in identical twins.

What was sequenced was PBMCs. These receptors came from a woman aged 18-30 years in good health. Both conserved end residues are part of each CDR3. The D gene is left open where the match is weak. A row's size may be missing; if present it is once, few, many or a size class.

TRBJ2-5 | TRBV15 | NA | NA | TGTGCCACCAGCGGAGGAGGGGGAACTAGCCGAGAGACCCAGTACTTC | CATSGGGGTSRETQYF
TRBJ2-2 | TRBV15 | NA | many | TGTGCCACCAGCAGAGATGAATCTTTGGGGGAGCTGTTTTTT | CATSRDESLGELFF
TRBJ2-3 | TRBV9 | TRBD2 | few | TGTGCCAGCAGCGTAGAATACCGACTAGCGGGGGACACAGATACGCAGTATTTT | CASSVEYRLAGDTDTQYF
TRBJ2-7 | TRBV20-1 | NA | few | TGCAGTGCTAGAGAACTTAGTTGGAGGACAAGCTCCTACGAGCAGTACTTC | CSARELSWRTSSYEQYF
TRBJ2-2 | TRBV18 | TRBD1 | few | TGTGCCAGCTCACCACTGGGACAGGGGAACACCGGGGAGCTGTTTTTT | CASSPLGQGNTGELFF
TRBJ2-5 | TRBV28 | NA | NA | TGTGCCAGCAGTCACTATCTTGGGTCGGCGACCCAGTACTTC | CASSHYLGSATQYF
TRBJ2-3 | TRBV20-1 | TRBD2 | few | TGCAGTGCTAGTTTGTTAGCGGGAGAGCCAGATACGCAGTATTTT | CSASLLAGEPDTQYF
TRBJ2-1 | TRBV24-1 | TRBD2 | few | TGTGCCACCAGTGATTTAGATTCCGGGACTAGCGGGAGCCGGGTCCGTAATGAGCAGTTCTTC | CATSDLDSGTSGSRVRNEQFF
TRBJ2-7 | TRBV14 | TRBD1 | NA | TGTGCCAGCAGCCCGGACAGGGGGTCTATTTGGGACGAGCAGTACTTC | CASSPDRGSIWDEQYF
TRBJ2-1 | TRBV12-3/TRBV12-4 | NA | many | TGTGCCAGCAGTCCTTCGTTGGGTTTTTCTGAGCAGTTCTTC | CASSPSLGFSEQFF
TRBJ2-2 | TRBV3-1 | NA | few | TGTGCCAGCAGCCAAGTCGGTGGTGTTGCGAACACCGGGGAGCTGTTTTTT | CASSQVGGVANTGELFF
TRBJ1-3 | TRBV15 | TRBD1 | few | TGCGACCCGGACAGGGGCTCTGGAAACACCATATATTTT | CDPDRGSGNTIYF
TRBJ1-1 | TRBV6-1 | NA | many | TGTGCCAGCTCAGTGAGCGGCCTTAGGAACACTGAAGCTTTCTTT | CASSVSGLRNTEAFF
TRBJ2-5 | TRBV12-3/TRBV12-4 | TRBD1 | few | TGTGCCAGCAGTCTTAACCTGGGACAGGGTGGCGAGACCCAGTACTTC | CASSLNLGQGGETQYF
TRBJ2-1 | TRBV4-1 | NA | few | TGCGCCAGCAGCGCAACTACCTACAATGAGCAGTTCTTC | CASSATTYNEQFF
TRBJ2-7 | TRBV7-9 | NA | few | TGTGCCAGCAGCTTGTTAGTAGGGAATGGATACGAGCAGTACTTC | CASSLLVGNGYEQYF
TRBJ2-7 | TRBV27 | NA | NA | TGTGCCAGCAGTTCCCTGCGGAAGAGCGTCTACGAGCAGTACTTC | CASSSLRKSVYEQYF
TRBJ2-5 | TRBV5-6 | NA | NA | TGTGCCAGCAGCTTTGGCCTTGGGGTAGAGACCCAGTACTTC | CASSFGLGVETQYF
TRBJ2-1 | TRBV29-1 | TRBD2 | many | TGCAGCGTTATGACTAGCGGATCCTACAATGAGCAGTTCTTC | CSVMTSGSYNEQFF
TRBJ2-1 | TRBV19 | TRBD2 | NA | TGTGCCAGTACCCGAGGACTAGCGGGAGGGGGTGAGCAGTTCTTC | CASTRGLAGGGEQFF
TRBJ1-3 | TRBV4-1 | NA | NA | TGCGCCAGCAGCCAAGTGTTCGGGTTATCTGGAAACACCATATATTTT | CASSQVFGLSGNTIYF
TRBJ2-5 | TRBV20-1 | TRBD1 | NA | TGCAGTGCTAGAGGTCAGGGGGCGAGAGAGACCCAGTACTTC | CSARGQGARETQYF
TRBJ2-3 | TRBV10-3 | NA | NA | TGTGCCATCAGTGACCCCTTAAGGAAGGTTCGAAGCACAGATACGCAGTATTTT | CAISDPLRKVRSTDTQYF
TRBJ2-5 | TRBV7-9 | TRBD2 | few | TGTGCCAGCAGCTTAGACCATGCGGGAGCAGGAGAGACCCAGTACTTC | CASSLDHAGAGETQYF
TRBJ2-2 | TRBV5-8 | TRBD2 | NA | TGTGCCAGCAGCTGGGGACTAGGCGAAAACACCGGGGAGCTGTTTTTT | CASSWGLGENTGELFF
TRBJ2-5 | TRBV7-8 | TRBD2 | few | TGTGCCAGCAGCCCAGGGACTAGCGGGAGGTACCAAGAGACCCAGTACTTC | CASSPGTSGRYQETQYF
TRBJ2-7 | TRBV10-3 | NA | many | TGTGCCATCAGTGAGGAAGGTGGTCCGACCTACGAGCAGTACTTC | CAISEEGGPTYEQYF
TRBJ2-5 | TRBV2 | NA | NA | TGTGCCAGCAGTGAAGCGCTTTGGCAGACCCAGTACTTC | CASSEALWQTQYF
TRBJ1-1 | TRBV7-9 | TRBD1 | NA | TGTGCCAGCAGCCGAACAGGGGCCGCCGAGGCCACTGAAGCTTTCTTT | CASSRTGAAEATEAFF
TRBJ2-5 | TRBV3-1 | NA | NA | TGTGCCAGCAGCCAAGAGGCTAGCGTTGGGGAGACCCAGTACTTC | CASSQEASVGETQYF
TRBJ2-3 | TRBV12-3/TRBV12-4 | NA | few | TGTGCCAGCAGTTGGGATACCCGGGTAGGGCAGTATTTT | CASSWDTRVGQYF
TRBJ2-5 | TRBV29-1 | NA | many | TGCAGCGTTGAGTTAGGGACAGAGACCCAGTACTTC | CSVELGTETQYF
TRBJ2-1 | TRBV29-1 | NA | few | TGCAGCGTTGAAGTCGGGTCTCTTCCCGGGTACAATGAGCAGTTCTTC | CSVEVGSLPGYNEQFF
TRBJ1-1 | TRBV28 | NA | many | TGTGCCAGCAGTTCTCTACTCGTCAGAGGGAGGAATGCTAGCACTGAAGCTTTCTTT | CASSSLLVRGRNASTEAFF
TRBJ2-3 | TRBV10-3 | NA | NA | TGTGCCATCAGTGTGGCTCCTAACACAGATACGCAGTATTTT | CAISVAPNTDTQYF
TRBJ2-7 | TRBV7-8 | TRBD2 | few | TGTGCCAGCAGCACCCTGTCAGGACTAGCCTCCTACGAGCAGTACTTC | CASSTLSGLASYEQYF
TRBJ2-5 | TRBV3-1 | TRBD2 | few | TGTGCCAGCAGCATTCGGACTAGACTGGAGACCCAGTACTTC | CASSIRTRLETQYF
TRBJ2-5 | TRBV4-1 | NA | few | TGCGCCAGCAGCCAAGAGGGGGTCCCCCAAGAGACCCAGTACTTC | CASSQEGVPQETQYF
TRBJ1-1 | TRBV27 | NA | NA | TGTGCCAGCAGAAGGGGTTTTAACACTGAAGCTTTCTTT | CASRRGFNTEAFF
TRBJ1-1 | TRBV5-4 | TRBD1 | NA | TGTGCCAGCACTGGCAGGGGGCGATTTATTTCTTCTGAAGCTTTCTTT | CASTGRGRFISSEAFF
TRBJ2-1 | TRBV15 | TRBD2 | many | TGTGCCACCAGCAGAGCGGGAGGGCCTCACAATGAGCAGTTCTTC | CATSRAGGPHNEQFF
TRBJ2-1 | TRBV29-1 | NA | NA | TGCAGCGTTGAAGGTCCACAGGAGAGCTCCTACAATGAGCAGTTCTTC | CSVEGPQESSYNEQFF
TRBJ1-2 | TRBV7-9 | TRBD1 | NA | TGTGCCAGCAGCGGGCGGACAGGGTACTACACCTTC | CASSGRTGYYTF
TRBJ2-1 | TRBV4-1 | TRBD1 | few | TGCGCCAGCAGCCAATTACAGGGGGGCAATGAGCAGTTCTTC | CASSQLQGGNEQFF
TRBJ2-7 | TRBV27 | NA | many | TGTGCCAGCAGTTTTCTGGGCAGAGCCTACGAGCAGTACTTC | CASSFLGRAYEQYF
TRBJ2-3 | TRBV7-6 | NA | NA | TGTGCCAGCAGCTTAGTTATATCAGATACGCAGTATTTT | CASSLVISDTQYF
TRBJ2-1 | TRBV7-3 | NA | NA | TGTGCCAGCAGCTCCCCTTACAGTACTAAGCAGTTCTTC | CASSSPYSTKQFF
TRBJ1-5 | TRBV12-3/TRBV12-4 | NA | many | TGTGCCAGCAGCCAAAGTTACAATCAGCCCCAGCATTTT | CASSQSYNQPQHF
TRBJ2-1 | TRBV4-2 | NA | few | TGTGCCAGCAGCCAAGTTGCCGCCAGCTCCTACAATGAGCAGTTCTTC | CASSQVAASSYNEQFF
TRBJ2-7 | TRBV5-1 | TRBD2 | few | TGCGCCAGCAGAGCCCGGGAGGGACCATACTACGAGCAGTACTTC | CASRAREGPYYEQYF
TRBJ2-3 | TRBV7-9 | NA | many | TGTGCCAGCAGCTTAAGATCGTCTCTAAGCACAGATACGCAGTATTTT | CASSLRSSLSTDTQYF
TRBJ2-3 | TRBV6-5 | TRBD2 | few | TGTGCCAGCAGTTACACCGGACTAGCGTTCAGCACAGATACGCAGTATTTT | CASSYTGLAFSTDTQYF
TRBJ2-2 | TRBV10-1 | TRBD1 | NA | TGCGCCAGCAGGTCTTCCGGGACAGGGAACACCGGGGAGCTGTTTTTT | CASRSSGTGNTGELFF
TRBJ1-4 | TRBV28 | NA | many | TGTGCCAGCAGTTTAAACAGGGTTAATGAAAAACTGTTTTTT | CASSLNRVNEKLFF
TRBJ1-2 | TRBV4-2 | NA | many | TGTGCCAGCAGCCAAGCAGGGGATAACTATGGCTACACCTTC | CASSQAGDNYGYTF